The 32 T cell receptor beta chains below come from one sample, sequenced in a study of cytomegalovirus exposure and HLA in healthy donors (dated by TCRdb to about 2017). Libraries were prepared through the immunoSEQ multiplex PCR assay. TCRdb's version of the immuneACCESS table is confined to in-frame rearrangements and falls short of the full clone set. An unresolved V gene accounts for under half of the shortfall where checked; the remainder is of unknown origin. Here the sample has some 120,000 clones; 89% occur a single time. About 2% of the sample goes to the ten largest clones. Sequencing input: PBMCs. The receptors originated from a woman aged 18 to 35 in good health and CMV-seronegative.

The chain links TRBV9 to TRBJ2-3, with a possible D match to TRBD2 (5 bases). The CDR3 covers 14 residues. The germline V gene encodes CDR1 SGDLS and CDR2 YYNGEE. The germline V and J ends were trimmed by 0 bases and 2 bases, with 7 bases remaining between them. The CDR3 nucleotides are TGTGCCAGCAGCGTAGTTGACTACACAGATACGCAGTATTTT. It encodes CASSVVDYTDTQYF.

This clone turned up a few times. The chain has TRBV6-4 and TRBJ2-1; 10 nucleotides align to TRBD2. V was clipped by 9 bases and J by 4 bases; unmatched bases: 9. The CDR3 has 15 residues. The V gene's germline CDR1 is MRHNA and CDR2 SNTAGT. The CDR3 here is CASASGGEPYNEQFF. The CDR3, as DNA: TGTGCCAGTGCTAGCGGGGGAGAGCCGTACAATGAGCAGTTCTTC.

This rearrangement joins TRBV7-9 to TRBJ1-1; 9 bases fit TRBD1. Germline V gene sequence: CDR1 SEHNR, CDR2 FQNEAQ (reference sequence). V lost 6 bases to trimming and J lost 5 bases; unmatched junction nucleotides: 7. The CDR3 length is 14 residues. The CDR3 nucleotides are TGTGCCAGCAGTCAAACAGGGGGCTCAACTGAAGCTTTCTTT. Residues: CASSQTGGSTEAFF. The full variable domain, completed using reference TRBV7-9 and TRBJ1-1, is DTGVSQNPRHKITKRGQNVTFRCDPISEHNRLYWYRQTLGQGPEFLTYFQNEAQLEKSRLLSDRFSAERPKGSFSTLEIQRTEQGDSAMYLCASSQTGGSTEAFFGQGTRLTVV.

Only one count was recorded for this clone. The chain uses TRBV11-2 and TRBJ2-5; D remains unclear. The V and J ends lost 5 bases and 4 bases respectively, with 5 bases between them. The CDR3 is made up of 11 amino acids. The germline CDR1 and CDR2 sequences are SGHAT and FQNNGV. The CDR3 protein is CASSPGETQYF. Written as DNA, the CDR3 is TGTGCCAGCAGCCCCGGAGAGACCCAGTACTTC.

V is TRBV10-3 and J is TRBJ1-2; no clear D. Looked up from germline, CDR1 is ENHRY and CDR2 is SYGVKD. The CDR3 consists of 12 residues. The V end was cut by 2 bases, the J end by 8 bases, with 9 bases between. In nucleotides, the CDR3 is TGTGCCATCAGTGAGCCGGGGATCGGCTACACCTTC. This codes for CAISEPGIGYTF.

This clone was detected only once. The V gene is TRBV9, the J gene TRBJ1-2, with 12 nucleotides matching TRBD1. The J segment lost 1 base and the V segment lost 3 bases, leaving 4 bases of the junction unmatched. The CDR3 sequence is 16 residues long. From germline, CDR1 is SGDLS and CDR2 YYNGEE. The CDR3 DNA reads TGTGCCAGCAGCGCGGGACAGGGGGCGTTTAACTATGGCTACACCTTC. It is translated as CASSAGQGAFNYGYTF. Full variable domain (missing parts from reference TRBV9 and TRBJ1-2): DSGVTQTPKHLITATGQRVTLRCSPRSGDLSVYWYQQSLDQGLQFLIQYYNGEERAKGNILERFSAQQFPDLHSELNLSSLELGDSALYFCASSAGQGAFNYGYTFGSGTRLTVV.

DNA of the CDR3: TGCGCCAGCAGCCAAGGTCTGGGCAGCAACTATGGCTACACCTTC. Amino acid sequence: CASSQGLGSNYGYTF. The V gene is TRBV4-1, the J gene TRBJ1-2; no firm D call. Germline V gene data show CDR1 as MGHRA and CDR2 as YSYEKL. Trimming left V 1 base short and J 2 bases short, with 11 bases between. CDR3 size: 15 residues.

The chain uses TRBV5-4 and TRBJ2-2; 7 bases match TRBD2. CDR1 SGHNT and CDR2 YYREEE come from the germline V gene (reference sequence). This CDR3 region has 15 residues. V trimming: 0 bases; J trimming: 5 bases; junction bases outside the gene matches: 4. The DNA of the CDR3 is TGTGCCAGCAGCTTGGTTGGCGGGAGAACCGGGGAGCTGTTTTTT. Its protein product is CASSLVGGRTGELFF.

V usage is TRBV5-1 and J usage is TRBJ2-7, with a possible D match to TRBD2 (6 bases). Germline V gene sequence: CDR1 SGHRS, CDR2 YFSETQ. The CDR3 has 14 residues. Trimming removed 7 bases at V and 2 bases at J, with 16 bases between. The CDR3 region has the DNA TGCGCCAGCTATACGGGAGTTGGGGCCTACGAGCAGTACTTC. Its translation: CASYTGVGAYEQYF.

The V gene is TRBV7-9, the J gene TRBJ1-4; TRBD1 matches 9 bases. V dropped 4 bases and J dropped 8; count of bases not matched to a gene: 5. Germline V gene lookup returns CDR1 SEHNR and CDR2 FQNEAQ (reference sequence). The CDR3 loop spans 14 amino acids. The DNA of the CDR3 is TGTGCCAGCAGCTACCGGGACAGGGACGAAAAACTGTTTTTT. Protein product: CASSYRDRDEKLFF.

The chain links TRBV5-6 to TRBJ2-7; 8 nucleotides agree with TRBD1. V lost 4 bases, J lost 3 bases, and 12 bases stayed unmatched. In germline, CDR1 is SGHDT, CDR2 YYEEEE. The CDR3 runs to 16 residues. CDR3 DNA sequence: TGTGCCAGCAGCCCATCTCCGGGACAGGAGTACTACGAGCAGTACTTC. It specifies CASSPSPGQEYYEQYF.

CDR3 in amino acids: CASGSGTVDYEQYF. As DNA, the CDR3 is TGTGCCAGCGGTTCCGGGACAGTAGACTACGAGCAGTACTTC. The chain employs TRBV6-1 and TRBJ2-7, with 7 bases that match TRBD1. This CDR3 is built from 14 residues. CDR1 MNHNS and CDR2 SASEGT come from the germline V gene. The trim removed 8 bases at V and 3 bases at J, leaving 10 bases unmatched.

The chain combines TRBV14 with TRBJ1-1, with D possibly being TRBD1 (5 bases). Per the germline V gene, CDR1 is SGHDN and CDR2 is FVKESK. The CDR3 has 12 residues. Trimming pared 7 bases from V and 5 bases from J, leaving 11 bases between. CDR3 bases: TGTGCCAGCACGCGGGGGAGAACTGAAGCTTTCTTT. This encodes CASTRGRTEAFF.

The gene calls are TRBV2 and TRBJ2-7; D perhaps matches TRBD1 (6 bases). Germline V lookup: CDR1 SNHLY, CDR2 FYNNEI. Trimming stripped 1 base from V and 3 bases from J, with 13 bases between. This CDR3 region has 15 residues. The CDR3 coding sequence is TGTGCCAGCAGTGAAGTGAACGGCAGGGGCTACGAGCAGTACTTC. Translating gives CASSEVNGRGYEQYF.

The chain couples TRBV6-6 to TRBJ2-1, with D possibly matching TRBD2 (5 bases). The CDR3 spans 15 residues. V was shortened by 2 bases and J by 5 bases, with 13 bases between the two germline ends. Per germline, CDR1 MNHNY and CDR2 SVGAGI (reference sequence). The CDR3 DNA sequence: TGTGCCAGCAGTTACGGGAGTGGGATTGACAATGAGCAGTTCTTC. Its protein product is CASSYGSGIDNEQFF.

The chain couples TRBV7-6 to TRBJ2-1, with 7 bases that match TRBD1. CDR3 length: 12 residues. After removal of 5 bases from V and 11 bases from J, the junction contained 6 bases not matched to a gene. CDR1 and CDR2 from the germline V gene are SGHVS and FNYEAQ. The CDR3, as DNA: TGTGCCAGCAGCCCGGGACAGAACAAGCAGTTCTTC. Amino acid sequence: CASSPGQNKQFF.

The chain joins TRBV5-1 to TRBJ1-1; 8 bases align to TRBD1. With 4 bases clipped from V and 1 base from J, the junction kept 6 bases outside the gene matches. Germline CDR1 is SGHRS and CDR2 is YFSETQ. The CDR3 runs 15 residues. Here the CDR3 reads CASSGMTGANTEAFF. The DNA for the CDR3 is TGCGCCAGCAGCGGAATGACAGGGGCGAACACTGAAGCTTTCTTT. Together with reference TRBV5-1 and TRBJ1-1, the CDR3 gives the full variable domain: KAGVTQTPRYLIKTRGQQVTLSCSPISGHRSVSWYQQTPGQGLQFLFEYFSETQRNKGNFPGRFSGRQFSNSRSEMNVSTLELGDSALYLCASSGMTGANTEAFFGQGTRLTVV.

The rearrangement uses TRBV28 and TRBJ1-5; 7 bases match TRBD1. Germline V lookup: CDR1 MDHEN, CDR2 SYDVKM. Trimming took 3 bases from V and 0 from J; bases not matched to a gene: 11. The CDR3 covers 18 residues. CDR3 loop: CASSFPLGQFDSNQPQHF. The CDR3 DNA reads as TGTGCCAGCAGTTTTCCTCTGGGACAGTTCGATAGCAATCAGCCCCAGCATTTT.

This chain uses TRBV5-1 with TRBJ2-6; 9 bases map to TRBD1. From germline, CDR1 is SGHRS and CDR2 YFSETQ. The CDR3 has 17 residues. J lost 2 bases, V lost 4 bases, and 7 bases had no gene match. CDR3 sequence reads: CASSPDRGGTGANVLTF. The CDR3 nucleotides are TGCGCCAGCAGCCCGGACAGGGGAGGCACTGGGGCCAACGTCCTGACTTTC.

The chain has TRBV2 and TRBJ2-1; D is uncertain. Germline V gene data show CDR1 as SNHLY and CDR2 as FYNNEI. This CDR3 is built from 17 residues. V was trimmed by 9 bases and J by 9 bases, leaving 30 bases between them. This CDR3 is CASLRAWANMGVGEQFF. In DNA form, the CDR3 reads TGTGCCAGTCTCCGAGCATGGGCAAACATGGGTGTGGGTGAGCAGTTCTTC.

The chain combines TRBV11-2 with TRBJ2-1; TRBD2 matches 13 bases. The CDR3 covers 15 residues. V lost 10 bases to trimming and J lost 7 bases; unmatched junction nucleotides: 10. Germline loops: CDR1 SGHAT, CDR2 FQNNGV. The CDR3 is CATLAGTSGINEQFF. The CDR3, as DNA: TGTGCCACCCTGGCCGGGACTAGCGGGATTAATGAGCAGTTCTTC.

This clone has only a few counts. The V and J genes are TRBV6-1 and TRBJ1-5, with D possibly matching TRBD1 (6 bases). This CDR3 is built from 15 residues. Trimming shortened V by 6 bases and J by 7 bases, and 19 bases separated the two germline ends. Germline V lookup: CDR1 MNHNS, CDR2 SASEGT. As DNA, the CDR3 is TGTGCCAGCAGACCCGGGACAATTGACGGACAGCCCCAGCATTTT. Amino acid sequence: CASRPGTIDGQPQHF.

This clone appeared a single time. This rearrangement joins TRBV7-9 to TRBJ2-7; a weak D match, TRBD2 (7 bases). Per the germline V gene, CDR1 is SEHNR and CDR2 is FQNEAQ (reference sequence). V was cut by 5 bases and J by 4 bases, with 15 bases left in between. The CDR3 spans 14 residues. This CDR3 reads CASSPGKGGYEQYF. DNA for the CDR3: TGTGCCAGCAGCCCCGGTAAGGGGGGGTACGAGCAGTACTTC.

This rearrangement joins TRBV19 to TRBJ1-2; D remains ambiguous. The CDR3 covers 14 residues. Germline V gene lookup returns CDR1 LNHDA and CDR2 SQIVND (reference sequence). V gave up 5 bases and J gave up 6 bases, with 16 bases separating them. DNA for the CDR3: TGTGCCAGTAGTCCTGGCCAATACCTTGATGGCTACACCTTC. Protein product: CASSPGQYLDGYTF.

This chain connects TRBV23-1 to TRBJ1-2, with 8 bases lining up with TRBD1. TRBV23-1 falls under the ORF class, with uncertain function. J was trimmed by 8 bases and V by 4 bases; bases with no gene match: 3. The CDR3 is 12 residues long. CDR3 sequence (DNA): TGCGCCAGCAGTCCTGGACAGGGAGGCTACACCTTC. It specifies CASSPGQGGYTF.

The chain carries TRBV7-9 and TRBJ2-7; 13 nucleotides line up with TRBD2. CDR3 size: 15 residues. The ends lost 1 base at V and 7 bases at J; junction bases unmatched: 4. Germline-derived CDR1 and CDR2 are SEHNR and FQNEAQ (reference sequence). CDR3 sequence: CASSLETSGRIEQYF. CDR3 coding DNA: TGTGCCAGCAGCTTAGAGACTAGCGGGAGGATTGAGCAGTACTTC.

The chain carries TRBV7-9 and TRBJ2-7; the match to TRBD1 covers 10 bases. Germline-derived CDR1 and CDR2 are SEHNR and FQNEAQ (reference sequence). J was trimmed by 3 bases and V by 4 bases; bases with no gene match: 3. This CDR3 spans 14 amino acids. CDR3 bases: TGTGCCAGCAGCTCCCGGGACAGGGGCTACGAGCAGTACTTC. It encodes CASSSRDRGYEQYF.

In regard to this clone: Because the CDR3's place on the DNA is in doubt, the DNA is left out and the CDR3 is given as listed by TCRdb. CDR3 loop: CASTRRVAGGIGELFF. The chain combines TRBV21-1 with TRBJ2-2; the table names TRBD2, a call not compared with the DNA. TRBV21-1 counts as a pseudogene. The CDR3 numbers 16 amino acids, ends counted.

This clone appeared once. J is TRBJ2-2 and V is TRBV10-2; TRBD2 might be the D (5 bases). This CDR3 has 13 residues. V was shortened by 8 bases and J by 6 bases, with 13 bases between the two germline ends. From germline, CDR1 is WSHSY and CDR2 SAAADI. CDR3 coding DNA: TGCGCCAGCGACTATGAACTGTCCGGGGAGCTGTTTTTT. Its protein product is CASDYELSGELFF.

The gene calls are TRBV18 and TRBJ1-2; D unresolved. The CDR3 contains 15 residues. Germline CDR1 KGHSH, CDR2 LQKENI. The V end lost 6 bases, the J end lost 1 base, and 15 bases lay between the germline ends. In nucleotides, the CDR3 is TGTGCCAGCTCGGACCAGCCGGGGATTAACTATGGCTACACCTTC. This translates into CASSDQPGINYGYTF.

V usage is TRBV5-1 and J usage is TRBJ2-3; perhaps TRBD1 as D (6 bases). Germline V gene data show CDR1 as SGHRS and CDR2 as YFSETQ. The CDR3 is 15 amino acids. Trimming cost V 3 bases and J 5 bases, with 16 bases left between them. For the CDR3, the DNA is TGCGCCAGCAGCTCCTTGCTAGGGGGAGAAGATACGCAGTATTTT. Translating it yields CASSSLLGGEDTQYF.

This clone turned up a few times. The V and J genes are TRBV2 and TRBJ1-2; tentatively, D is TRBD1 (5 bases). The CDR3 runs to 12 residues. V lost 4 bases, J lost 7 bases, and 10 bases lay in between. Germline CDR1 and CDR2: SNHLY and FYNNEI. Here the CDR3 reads CASSVGEGGYTF. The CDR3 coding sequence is TGTGCCAGCAGTGTAGGGGAAGGTGGCTACACCTTC.